This T cell receptor beta chain was documented in a study of CD8+ T cells in alopecia areata. The CDR3 contains 15 residues. Germline V lookup: CDR1 SGHVS, CDR2 FNYEAQ. Trimming left V 3 bases short and J 3 bases short, with 12 bases between. Treatment noted: oral pan-JAK inhibitor, 5-10 mg twice daily. General study points: Especially in alopecia totalis/universalis, lesional scalp showed greater clonality than normal scalp did. With patients, TCR sharing proved less clear than in mice, a difference possibly related to HLA. Scalp clonality and expanded CD8+ clones among the top 100 fell significantly with tofacitinib. During tofacitinib treatment, many expanded lesional clones remained in scalp and blood.

A remark on this clone: Its antigen is not identified.

Extracted RNA was reverse transcribed, and the resulting cDNA served as sequencing template. The data were produced by immunoSEQ multiplex PCR, yet TCRdb's version contains in-frame clones alone and is incomplete. The sample shows more than 130,000 clones, roughly 82% of them seen only once. The source was CD8+ T cells sorted from blood, collected at week 4, from a patient treated with tofacitinib. V usage is TRBV7-6 and J usage is TRBJ2-1; a weak D match, TRBD1 (5 bases). The clonotype comes from a human donor with alopecia areata. CDR3 loop: CASSLGLGIYNEQFF. CDR3 nucleotides: TGTGCCAGCAGCTTGGGGCTAGGAATCTACAATGAGCAGTTCTTC.